This T cell receptor (beta chain) came from a study of T cell changes during pregnancy in multiple sclerosis. V shed 3 bases and J 8 bases; nucleotides not matched to a gene: 8. CDR3 length: 14 residues. Germline CDR1 SGDLS, CDR2 YYNGEE. The assay was immunoSEQ multiplex PCR, and TCRdb's table has in-frame clones only and misses some. Of over 50,000 clones listed, about 90% are singletons. The material sequenced was CD4+ T cells from peripheral blood mononuclear cells, taken after pregnancy. This clonotype was sampled from a female donor with multiple sclerosis, enrolled in a pregnancy study. This sequence joins TRBV9 and TRBJ2-1; 7 positions match TRBD2. DNA for the CDR3: TGTGCCAGCAGCGGCAGGGCCCGGGAGGATGAGCAGTTCTTC. It codes for CASSGRAREDEQFF.